This T cell receptor (beta chain) was captured by sequencing in a study of T cell repertoires in cytomegalovirus infection. Study summary: Both CMV infection and a matching HLA type were indicated by public TCR beta signatures.

This clonotype was recorded many times. Its specificity is not known. Germline lookup yields CDR1 SGHVS and CDR2 FQNEAQ. V lost 2 bases and J lost 4, with 15 bases in between. The CDR3 loop spans 16 amino acids. MiXCR, applied by TCRdb to the reads, yields one record per CDR3 protein. The table includes roughly 800,000 distinct CDR3 sequences, about 27% detected once. Study-wide findings and caveats: Using cumulative public TCR beta family frequency, the authors identified those who carried CMV together with the relevant HLA.

The source of this sequence is a human donor in good health (CMV status not recorded). Some clones in this sample may be carry-over from other donors' samples. The V and J genes are TRBV7-8 and TRBJ2-1; D not certain. The sequencing used cultured CD8+ T cells from PBMCs, collected from culture after CMV antigen stimulation. The CDR3, as DNA: TGTGCCAGCAGCTTAATGGTCGGCATAACTTACAATGAGCAGTTCTTC. It is translated as CASSLMVGITYNEQFF. Together with reference TRBV7-8 and TRBJ2-1, the CDR3 gives the full variable domain: GAGVSQSPRYKVAKRGQDVALRCDPISGHVSLFWYQQALGQGPEFLTYFQNEAQLDKSGLPSDRFFAERPEGSVSTLKIQRTQQEDSAVYLCASSLMVGITYNEQFFGPGTRLTVL.